These T cell receptor beta chains were read from a single sample in a study of a mutant IDH1 vaccine in newly diagnosed glioma. These receptors have no identified antigens. Measured with immunoSEQ multiplex PCR; TCRdb has only the in-frame clones, and not every one. Of approximately 44,000 clones detected, approximately 90% appear once; the ten largest clones hold 3.9%. The sequences come from PBMCs, collected from a glioma patient whose treatment included an IDH1 peptide vaccine. These receptors all come from a man between 45 and 60 years old with glioma. Both conserved end residues are part of each CDR3. The order of the fields is J gene, D gene, V gene, clone size, CDR3 protein, CDR3 DNA. The D gene is left open where the match is weak. The listing skips clone size in some rows; elsewhere it reads once, few, many or a size class.

J: TRBJ1-1; D: -; V: TRBV7-9; size: -; CDR3: CASSLGSGSATEAFF; DNA: TGTGCCAGCAGCCTCGGTTCAGGGTCGGCCACTGAAGCTTTCTTT
J: TRBJ1-1; D: -; V: TRBV18; size: -; CDR3: CASSLLKGDTEAFF; DNA: TGTGCCAGCTCACTGTTGAAGGGTGACACTGAAGCTTTCTTT
J: TRBJ2-7; D: TRBD2; V: TRBV30; size: once; CDR3: CAWSVSGILGWQYF; DNA: TGTGCCTGGAGTGTTAGCGGGATACTAGGTTGGCAGTACTTC
J: TRBJ1-2; D: -; V: TRBV5-1; size: -; CDR3: CASSPAVGVIGYTF; DNA: TGCGCCAGCAGCCCCGCAGTAGGGGTTATCGGCTACACCTTC
J: TRBJ1-5; D: -; V: TRBV6-5; size: -; CDR3: CASSRDGFGQPQHF; DNA: TGTGCCAGCAGTCGGGACGGCTTTGGTCAGCCCCAGCATTTT
J: TRBJ2-7; D: TRBD1; V: TRBV5-5; size: -; CDR3: CASSLGTGAREQYF; DNA: TGTGCCAGCAGCCTCGGGACAGGGGCTCGGGAGCAGTACTTC
J: TRBJ1-4; D: -; V: TRBV6-6; size: -; CDR3: CASRPAGLLTNEKLFF; DNA: TGTGCCAGCAGGCCCGCCGGCCTCCTAACTAATGAAAAACTGTTTTTT
J: TRBJ2-5; D: -; V: TRBV5-6; size: -; CDR3: CASSLGAGPRSYF; DNA: TGTGCCAGCAGCTTGGGGGCAGGACCCCGGTCGTACTTC
J: TRBJ1-6; D: TRBD1; V: TRBV9; size: -; CDR3: CASSGNRGGFNSPLHF; DNA: TGTGCCAGCAGCGGTAACAGGGGGGGGTTTAATTCACCCCTCCACTTT
J: TRBJ2-5; D: -; V: TRBV5-4; size: -; CDR3: CASSLSTGQETQYF; DNA: TGTGCCAGCAGCTTGTCGACGGGCCAAGAGACCCAGTACTTC
J: TRBJ1-6; D: TRBD1; V: TRBV30; size: -; CDR3: CAGTGLRKNYNSPLHF; DNA: TGTGCTGGGACAGGTCTTCGGAAAAACTATAATTCACCCCTCCACTTT
J: TRBJ2-7; D: -; V: TRBV14; size: -; CDR3: CASSQESGDEQYF; DNA: TGTGCCAGCAGCCAAGAGTCTGGAGACGAGCAGTACTTC
J: TRBJ2-7; D: TRBD2; V: TRBV6-6; size: -; CDR3: CASREGDYSYEQYF; DNA: TGTGCCAGCAGGGAAGGGGACTACTCCTACGAGCAGTACTTC
J: TRBJ2-5; D: -; V: TRBV10-3; size: -; CDR3: CAISESGEGQETQYF; DNA: TGTGCCATCAGTGAGTCGGGGGAAGGTCAAGAGACCCAGTACTTC
J: TRBJ1-2; D: -; V: TRBV27; size: -; CDR3: CASSRRTDPNYGYTF; DNA: TGTGCCAGCAGCCGGCGGACAGATCCTAACTATGGCTACACCTTC
J: TRBJ2-7; D: TRBD2; V: TRBV9; size: few; CDR3: CASSVSVGAGGEQYF; DNA: TGTGCCAGCAGCGTATCGGTGGGAGCGGGGGGCGAGCAGTACTTC
J: TRBJ2-2; D: TRBD2; V: TRBV7-9; size: -; CDR3: CASSLLAGAGELFF; DNA: TGTGCCAGCAGCTTACTTGCGGGGGCCGGGGAGCTGTTTTTT
J: TRBJ1-1; D: TRBD1; V: TRBV6-5; size: once; CDR3: CASTPGGGRNTEAFF; DNA: TGTGCCAGCACTCCCGGAGGGGGCCGCAACACTGAAGCTTTCTTT
J: TRBJ2-7; D: TRBD2; V: TRBV19; size: once; CDR3: CASSMDSRGGYEQYF; DNA: TGTGCCAGTAGTATGGATTCTCGGGGGGGCTACGAGCAGTACTTC
J: TRBJ2-7; D: TRBD2; V: TRBV30; size: once; CDR3: CAWSLAGVTYEQYF; DNA: TGTGCCTGGAGCCTAGCGGGGGTTACCTACGAGCAGTACTTC
J: TRBJ1-5; D: -; V: TRBV28; size: once; CDR3: CASTLLRQPQHF; DNA: TGTGCCAGCACCCTCCTACGACAGCCCCAGCATTTT
J: TRBJ1-2; D: -; V: TRBV5-6; size: -; CDR3: CASSSRDYGYTF; DNA: TGTGCCAGCAGCTCCAGGGACTATGGCTACACCTTC
J: TRBJ2-6; D: -; V: TRBV30; size: -; CDR3: CAWSVQAGANVLTF; DNA: TGTGCCTGGAGTGTACAAGCTGGGGCCAACGTCCTGACTTTC
J: TRBJ2-3; D: -; V: TRBV4-3; size: -; CDR3: CASSRRDSTDTQYF; DNA: TGCGCCAGCAGCCGTCGGGACAGCACAGATACGCAGTATTTT
J: TRBJ2-3; D: -; V: TRBV6-5; size: -; CDR3: CASSYSYAGTDTQYF; DNA: TGTGCCAGCAGTTACTCGTACGCGGGCACAGATACGCAGTATTTT
J: TRBJ2-1; D: TRBD2; V: TRBV25-1; size: -; CDR3: CASSEVGGRGNEQFF; DNA: TGTGCCAGCAGTGAAGTGGGCGGGAGGGGGAATGAGCAGTTCTTC
J: TRBJ2-1; D: TRBD1; V: TRBV5-4; size: -; CDR3: CASSLMGDSSYNEQFF; DNA: TGTGCCAGCAGCTTGATGGGGGACAGTTCCTACAATGAGCAGTTCTTC
J: TRBJ2-7; D: TRBD1; V: TRBV2; size: -; CDR3: CASKLQGAADEQYF; DNA: TGTGCCAGCAAATTACAGGGGGCGGCCGACGAGCAGTACTTC
J: TRBJ2-3; D: -; V: TRBV5-6; size: -; CDR3: CASSLYRGGTDTQYF; DNA: TGTGCCAGCAGCTTGTATCGGGGAGGCACAGATACGCAGTATTTT
J: TRBJ2-3; D: TRBD2; V: TRBV4-2; size: -; CDR3: CASRRLAGESTDTQYF; DNA: TGTGCCAGCAGGAGACTAGCGGGGGAGAGCACAGATACGCAGTATTTT
J: TRBJ2-5; D: -; V: TRBV19; size: once; CDR3: CASSIGGKTQYF; DNA: TGTGCCAGTAGTATCGGGGGCAAGACCCAGTACTTC
J: TRBJ1-3; D: -; V: TRBV7-8; size: -; CDR3: CASSLGQRNTIYF; DNA: TGTGCCAGCAGCTTAGGACAGAGAAACACCATATATTTT
J: TRBJ2-3; D: -; V: TRBV6-5; size: -; CDR3: CASSYSTTPDTQYF; DNA: TGTGCCAGCAGTTACTCGACGACACCAGATACGCAGTATTTT
J: TRBJ2-7; D: TRBD1; V: TRBV19; size: -; CDR3: CASSTTGAISYEQYF; DNA: TGTGCCAGTAGTACGACAGGGGCCATCTCCTACGAGCAGTACTTC
J: TRBJ2-5; D: TRBD1; V: TRBV2; size: -; CDR3: CASSDPTGDQGSETQYF; DNA: TGTGCCAGCAGCGACCCGACAGGGGACCAGGGGTCAGAGACCCAGTACTTC
J: TRBJ2-1; D: TRBD1; V: TRBV6-5; size: -; CDR3: CASTEGGEQFF; DNA: TGTGCCAGCACCGAAGGGGGCGAGCAGTTCTTC
J: TRBJ1-5; D: -; V: TRBV6-5; size: -; CDR3: CATRPGSNQPQHF; DNA: TGTGCCACGCGGCCTGGGAGCAATCAGCCCCAGCATTTT
J: TRBJ2-3; D: -; V: TRBV30; size: -; CDR3: CAWSVRGSPTDTQYF; DNA: TGTGCCTGGAGTGTCCGCGGCTCCCCCACAGATACGCAGTATTTT
J: TRBJ1-5; D: -; V: TRBV28; size: -; CDR3: CASSDGGGRVNQPQHF; DNA: TGTGCCAGCAGCGATGGGGGGGGGAGAGTCAATCAGCCCCAGCATTTT
J: TRBJ1-1; D: -; V: TRBV21-1; size: -; CDR3: CASSTSGRGNTEAFF; DNA: TGTGCCAGCAGCACTTCCGGTCGGGGAAACACTGAAGCTTTCTTT
J: TRBJ2-7; D: TRBD1; V: TRBV5-6; size: -; CDR3: CASSPGTGEYEQYF; DNA: TGTGCCAGCAGCCCCGGGACAGGGGAGTACGAGCAGTACTTC
J: TRBJ2-7; D: TRBD1; V: TRBV5-1; size: -; CDR3: CASSFGTGYEQYF; DNA: TGCGCCAGCAGCTTCGGGACAGGCTACGAGCAGTACTTC
J: TRBJ2-7; D: -; V: TRBV27; size: -; CDR3: CASSLTSTYEQYF; DNA: TGTGCCAGCAGTCTTACAAGTACCTACGAGCAGTACTTC
J: TRBJ2-7; D: TRBD1; V: TRBV5-1; size: -; CDR3: CASSAPGTGKGEQYF; DNA: TGCGCCAGCAGCGCACCCGGGACAGGGAAGGGCGAGCAGTACTTC
J: TRBJ1-4; D: -; V: TRBV5-4; size: -; CDR3: CASRRDNEKLFF; DNA: TGTGCCAGCAGACGGGACAATGAAAAACTGTTTTTT
J: TRBJ2-7; D: -; V: TRBV15; size: -; CDR3: CATSPSLHGVNEQYF; DNA: TGTGCCACCAGCCCAAGCCTCCACGGTGTCAACGAGCAGTACTTC
J: TRBJ2-7; D: -; V: TRBV28; size: -; CDR3: CASSLTGADYEQYF; DNA: TGTGCCAGCAGTTTAACGGGGGCAGACTACGAGCAGTACTTC
J: TRBJ1-4; D: -; V: TRBV27; size: -; CDR3: CASSFRGQKNEKLFF; DNA: TGTGCCAGCAGTTTTAGAGGACAGAAGAATGAAAAACTGTTTTTT
J: TRBJ2-2; D: TRBD2; V: TRBV29-1; size: -; CDR3: CSAGTSGGAAGELFF; DNA: TGCAGCGCCGGGACTAGCGGGGGGGCCGCCGGGGAGCTGTTTTTT
J: TRBJ1-4; D: TRBD1; V: TRBV5-1; size: once; CDR3: CAITGQSYATNEKLFF; DNA: TGCGCCATTACGGGACAGAGCTATGCAACTAATGAAAAACTGTTTTTT
J: TRBJ1-4; D: -; V: TRBV4-3; size: -; CDR3: CASSQDRGGNEKLFF; DNA: TGCGCCAGCAGCCAAGACAGGGGAGGTAATGAAAAACTGTTTTTT
J: TRBJ2-3; D: -; V: TRBV7-9; size: -; CDR3: CASAPRDTQYF; DNA: TGTGCCAGCGCCCCGCGGGATACGCAGTATTTT
J: TRBJ2-7; D: -; V: TRBV30; size: -; CDR3: CAWSESRIQGQYF; DNA: TGTGCCTGGAGCGAAAGCCGGATCCAGGGGCAGTACTTC
J: TRBJ1-1; D: TRBD1; V: TRBV5-4; size: -; CDR3: CASSFQTGESSEAFF; DNA: TGTGCCAGCAGCTTCCAGACAGGGGAGAGCTCTGAAGCTTTCTTT
J: TRBJ2-7; D: TRBD2; V: TRBV5-6; size: once; CDR3: CASSPVGGESYEQYF; DNA: TGTGCCAGCAGCCCGGTGGGGGGGGAAAGCTACGAGCAGTACTTC
J: TRBJ2-1; D: TRBD2; V: TRBV5-1; size: -; CDR3: CASKLAGGSNEQFF; DNA: TGCGCCAGCAAGCTAGCGGGAGGAAGTAATGAGCAGTTCTTC
J: TRBJ1-5; D: TRBD1; V: TRBV6-1; size: -; CDR3: CASSRGTVNQPQHF; DNA: TGTGCCAGCAGCCGCGGGACAGTAAATCAGCCCCAGCATTTT